The 21 T cell receptor beta chains given below trace back to one sample, sequenced in a study of blood T cell repertoires in COVID-19 (dated by TCRdb to 2020 to 2022). The receptor library was made with the immunoSEQ multiplex PCR assay. TCRdb took this table from immuneACCESS and kept in-frame rearrangements with V and J called. Such tables lack part of the clones; where checked against another copy, unresolved V genes explain under half of the gap, and the rest is unexplained. This sample gives hundreds of thousands of clones in total; almost 85% of them show up just once. The ten biggest clones cover 9.1% of the sample. Source material: PBMCs or T cells enriched from blood (not recorded which). The receptor source for this set is a woman between 50 and 59 years old with acute COVID-19.

This clone was seen a handful of times. This sequence joins TRBV11-2 and TRBJ2-7, with 8 bases matching TRBD1. CDR1 SGHAT and CDR2 FQNNGV come from the germline V gene. Losses at the gene ends were 2 bases for V and 5 bases for J; bases not matched to a gene: 8. This CDR3 has 15 amino acids. The CDR3 nucleotides are TGTGCCAGCAGCTTATTTTCAGGGGGCTTAAACGAGCAGTACTTC. This sequence encodes CASSLFSGGLNEQYF.

The chain recombines TRBV9 with TRBJ2-1; perhaps TRBD2 as D (6 bases). Trimming removed 4 bases from V and 8 bases from J, with 13 bases in between. From germline, CDR1 is SGDLS and CDR2 YYNGEE. The CDR3 runs 13 residues. CDR3 sequence: CASSPRSGDEQFF. CDR3 in DNA: TGTGCCAGCAGCCCGCGTTCGGGGGATGAGCAGTTCTTC.

The chain joins TRBV7-2 to TRBJ2-7; D not certain. V was pared by 5 bases and J by 6 bases, with 14 bases between. Germline V CDR1 and CDR2: SGHTA, FQGNSA. The CDR3 runs 13 residues. The CDR3 DNA sequence: TGTGCCAGCAGCCTACCCTCTCTCGGCGAGCAGTACTTC. Residues: CASSLPSLGEQYF.

The chain is built from TRBV5-1 and TRBJ1-6, with 7 positions matching TRBD1. There are 15 residues in the CDR3. Germline lookup yields CDR1 SGHRS and CDR2 YFSETQ. V trimming: 6 bases; J trimming: 6 bases; junction bases outside the gene matches: 9. For the CDR3, the DNA is TGCGCCAGCACACTACAGGGGATAAGTAATTCACCCCTCCACTTT. Translating it yields CASTLQGISNSPLHF.

This chain connects TRBV5-4 to TRBJ1-4; TRBD1 agrees at 10 bases. J was trimmed by 13 bases and V by 3 bases; bases with no gene match: 12. The CDR3 spans 15 residues. Per the germline V gene, CDR1 is SGHNT and CDR2 is YYREEE (reference sequence). The CDR3 nucleotides are TGTGCCAGCAGCTCCGCGGGGACAGGGGATAATCGACTGTTTTTT. It encodes CASSSAGTGDNRLFF. Based on the CDR3 plus reference TRBV5-4 and TRBJ1-4, the full variable domain is ETGVTQSPTHLIKTRGQQVTLRCSSQSGHNTVSWYQQALGQGPQFIFQYYREEENGRGNFPPRFSGLQFPNYSSELNVNALELDDSALYLCASSSAGTGDNRLFFGSGTQLSVL.

The chain has TRBV6-2 or TRBV6-3 and TRBJ2-3; D is possibly TRBD2 (5 bases). V was shortened by 5 bases and J by 1 base, with 13 bases between the two germline ends. The CDR3 runs to 15 residues. Germline V lookup: CDR1 MNHEY, CDR2 SVGEGT. The CDR3 nucleotides read TGTGCCAGCAGTGACGGAGGTGTCGGCACAGATACGCAGTATTTT. It specifies CASSDGGVGTDTQYF.

The genes are TRBV19 and TRBJ1-1; 8 nucleotides align to TRBD1. The CDR3 is 13 residues long. V shed 10 bases and J 1 base; nucleotides not matched to a gene: 5. Germline V gives CDR1 LNHDA, CDR2 SQIVND (reference sequence). The CDR3 DNA reads as TGTGCCACCTTCGGACAGGGGAACACTGAAGCTTTCTTT. Translating gives CATFGQGNTEAFF.

V usage is TRBV2 and J usage is TRBJ1-5, with D possibly TRBD1 on 6 matching bases. This CDR3 is built from 14 residues. Per the germline V gene, CDR1 is SNHLY and CDR2 is FYNNEI. V lost 10 bases and J lost 4, with 17 bases in between. CDR3 in amino acids: CATKGVGANQPQHF. CDR3 nucleotide sequence: TGTGCCACCAAGGGGGTGGGGGCAAATCAGCCCCAGCATTTT.

This clone came up a few times. V is TRBV5-1 and J is TRBJ1-2; 7 nucleotides match TRBD1. CDR1 and CDR2 from the germline V gene are SGHRS and YFSETQ. The V segment lost 4 bases and the J segment 10 bases; nucleotides outside the gene matches: 10. The CDR3 has 13 amino acids. DNA of the CDR3: TGCGCCAGCAGCCCAGGGGGTTCCCCCCCCTACACCTTC. It is translated as CASSPGGSPPYTF.

The chain uses TRBV7-9 and TRBJ1-2; a possible D gene is TRBD1 (5 bases). Between the trimmed V and J ends, which lost 5 bases and 9 bases, there was a span of 22 bases. The CDR3 is made up of 15 amino acids. CDR1 and CDR2 (germline): SEHNR, FQNEAQ (reference sequence). The CDR3 region is CASSPGQNRGFSYTF. CDR3 sequence (DNA): TGTGCCAGCAGCCCAGGACAAAATCGTGGGTTCAGCTACACCTTC.

Remarks on this clone: The identical CDR3 is also encoded by other nucleotide sequences in the sample. The chain is built from TRBV9 and TRBJ1-4; tentative D call: TRBD1 (5 bases). This CDR3 contains 14 residues. In germline, CDR1 is SGDLS, CDR2 YYNGEE. Trimming took off 0 bases at V and 5 bases at J, with 8 bases between the two ends. In DNA form, the CDR3 reads TGTGCCAGCAGCGTAGGCCAGGGCAATGAAAAACTGTTTTTT. Translated: CASSVGQGNEKLFF.

The chain combines TRBV5-1 with TRBJ1-1; 7 bases match TRBD1. This CDR3 is 17 amino acids long. Germline CDR1 is SGHRS and CDR2 is YFSETQ. The V and J ends lost 1 base and 4 bases, in that order; junction bases with no gene match: 13. CDR3 region: CASSLSATGTMGTEAFF. For the CDR3, the DNA is TGCGCCAGCAGCTTGTCGGCGACAGGGACGATGGGCACTGAAGCTTTCTTT.

The rearrangement joins TRBV7-2 to TRBJ2-3; D unresolved. CDR1 is SGHTA, CDR2 FQGNSA, per germline. V was trimmed by 3 bases and J by 3 bases, leaving 4 bases between them. This CDR3 has 12 amino acids. Here the CDR3 reads CASSFRTDTQYF. DNA of the CDR3: TGTGCCAGCAGCTTCCGGACAGATACGCAGTATTTT.

The CDR3 here is CASSPDRALFGYTF. The CDR3 DNA is TGCGCCAGCAGCCCGGACAGGGCCCTATTTGGCTACACCTTC. The rearrangement joins TRBV5-1 to TRBJ1-2; 8 nucleotides agree with TRBD1. This CDR3 is 14 amino acids long. The ends lost 4 bases at V and 7 bases at J; junction bases unmatched: 9. From germline, CDR1 is SGHRS and CDR2 YFSETQ.

This clone was observed a handful of times. The V call is TRBV7-9, the J call TRBJ1-1; weak D call: TRBD1 (6 bases). Germline values: CDR1 SEHNR, CDR2 FQNEAQ (reference sequence). The CDR3 has 14 amino acids. Trimming removed 1 base from V and 1 base from J, with 7 bases in between. Here the CDR3 DNA reads TGTGCCAGCAGCTTAGGGGGGCCGAACACTGAAGCTTTCTTT. This sequence encodes CASSLGGPNTEAFF.

There are a few counts of this clone. The chain couples TRBV6-2 or TRBV6-3 to TRBJ1-1; D is unresolved. Germline values: CDR1 MNHEY, CDR2 SVGEGT. This CDR3 is built from 14 residues. V lost 2 bases to trimming and J lost 1 base, with 8 bases between them. The CDR3 DNA is TGTGCCAGCAGTTACCTACTAGGGAACACTGAAGCTTTCTTT. Its protein product is CASSYLLGNTEAFF.

This chain joins TRBV20-1 and TRBJ1-1; D remains unclear. Deletions cut 4 bases from V and 9 bases from J, with 12 bases between. The CDR3 contains 11 residues. Germline V gene lookup returns CDR1 DFQATT and CDR2 SNEGSKA (reference sequence). The CDR3 region has the DNA TGCAGTGCTACAGCCTCGGAGAAAGCTTTCTTT. It specifies CSATASEKAFF.

The CDR3 nucleotides are TGCAGTGCTAGTATTCTAGCGGGGCGAGAGACCCAGTACTTC. As protein: CSASILAGRETQYF. The chain couples TRBV20-1 to TRBJ2-5; 9 bases agree with TRBD2. The J segment lost 4 bases and the V segment lost 3 bases, leaving 6 bases of the junction unmatched. Germline V lookup: CDR1 DFQATT, CDR2 SNEGSKA (reference sequence). The CDR3 length is 14 residues.

The chain recombines TRBV6-2 or TRBV6-3 with TRBJ1-5, with TRBD1 identical over 10 bases. After removal of 2 bases from V and 3 bases from J, the junction contained 10 bases not matched to a gene. The CDR3 runs to 18 residues. The germline CDR1 and CDR2 sequences are MNHEY and SVGEGT. CDR3 coding DNA: TGTGCCAGCAGTTACCAACGTGACAGGGGGCTTAACAATCAGCCCCAGCATTTT. Protein: CASSYQRDRGLNNQPQHF.

This chain connects TRBV18 to TRBJ1-5; D remains ambiguous. The CDR3 has 15 amino acids. The V gene's germline CDR1 is KGHSH and CDR2 LQKENI. Trimming stripped 3 bases from V and 0 bases from J, with 9 bases between. The CDR3 DNA reads TGTGCCAGCTCACCCAGCGGGAATAGCAATCAGCCCCAGCATTTT. Translating it yields CASSPSGNSNQPQHF.

The rearrangement joins TRBV30 to TRBJ1-6, with 9 bases fitting TRBD1. Germline lookup yields CDR1 GTSNPN and CDR2 SVGIG (reference sequence). This CDR3 region has 13 residues. With V trimmed by 3 bases and J by 8 bases, 2 bases remained unmatched. CDR3 residues: CAWRGQGYSPLHF. The CDR3 nucleotides are TGTGCCTGGAGGGGACAGGGATATTCACCCCTCCACTTT.